The present T cell receptor beta chain was sequenced within a study of T cells after yellow fever vaccination (dated by TCRdb to between 2017 and 2020). Study-wide context: The SMART-Seq v4 Ultra Low Input RNA kit was used to prepare libraries from fractions with low cell numbers. Bulk TCR alpha and beta repertoires were sequenced longitudinally to track T-cell clones before and after primary and booster YFV17D yellow fever vaccination. Two healthy male donors, one aged 18 to 30 and one aged 30 to 40 years, were included in the cohort. Blood was drawn at multiple timepoints before and after primary and secondary immunization, with bulk PBMC replicates and cell subsets isolated. The study at large found these results: Because only two donors were included in the study, the extent to which the findings can be generalized is limited. After the booster, most clones that had expanded after primary vaccination were detected again (around 96% of CD4 and around nine tenths of CD8), suggesting broad maintenance of memory. Computational filtering was needed because FACS-sorted repertoires could contain abundant contaminating clonotypes from the bulk population. A small share of clonotypes occurred in both CD4 and CD8 compartments, likely arising from convergent recombination. Compared with the primary T-cell response, the secondary T-cell response was faster but weaker, reaching its peak on day 5 rather than on day 15.

This sample's treatment or condition label indicates: live attenuated yellow fever vaccine strain. PBMCs were isolated from peripheral blood using a standard Ficoll-Paque protocol. Dynabeads CD4 and CD8 positive selection kits were used to isolate CD4 and CD8 T-cell fractions. TriZol was used to extract RNA from bulk PBMCs, from CD4 and CD8 fractions, and from dextramer-positive and dextramer-negative fractions. There are a few counts of this clonotype. Its target antigen remains unknown. Base qualities were left out, and no much larger clone turns up one base away. Sequencing took place on an Illumina NovaSeq 6000. TCR cDNA was made using 5'RACE template switching, a step that added a universal primer site and unique molecular identifiers. Priming of cDNA synthesis was performed from both the TCR alpha and TCR beta constant segments. Library amplification involved two PCR steps, and the second step added sample barcodes and sequencing adapters. Sequencing of libraries was performed on Illumina HiSeq 2500 (2x100 bp) or NovaSeq (2x150 bp). In the original analysis: MIGEC handled demultiplexing of reads and collapsing into UMI consensus sequences, while MiXCR performed V(D)J alignment. Vaccine-responding clonotypes were identified with edgeR using replicate PBMC samples, with FDR below 0.01 and a log2 fold change above 5 up to day 15 being required. Each bulk clonotype was labeled CD4 or CD8 based on which sequenced repertoire, CD4 or CD8, contained the clonotype at higher abundance. Starting from the raw public reads, TCRdb applied fastp trimming at Q25, assembled clones with MiXCR and retained in-frame beta chains. When rows share a CDR3 protein, they turn into one entry using the most common DNA and genes. Here the V and J calls rest on TCRdb's processing, not on the authors' analysis. This sample is represented by about 260,000 distinct CDR3 sequences; roughly 5.6% of them were singletons. Jointly, the top ten make up roughly 3.4% of the sample.

V is pruned by 5 bases and J by 4 bases, leaving 3 bases of the junction without a gene match. CDR1 is given as SEHNR and CDR2 as FQNEAQ, both from the germline V gene (reference sequence). There are 15 amino acids in the CDR3, from cysteine to phenylalanine inclusive. CDR3 DNA only is kept here, 45 bases in frame from base 1. The V and J genes are TRBV7-9 and TRBJ2-2; TRBD2 aligns with 11 central bases. This TCR was recovered from a young man who received the YFV17D yellow fever vaccine. The input for sequencing was CD4+ T cells sorted from PBMCs, taken on the day of the yellow fever booster vaccination. The CDR3 reads as follows: CASSRLAGPTGELFF. The nucleotide sequence reads TGTGCCAGCAGCCGACTAGCGGGGCCCACCGGGGAGCTGTTTTTT. Full variable domain (CDR3 extended with the reference TRBV7-9 and TRBJ2-2 proteins): DTGVSQNPRHKITKRGQNVTFRCDPISEHNRLYWYRQTLGQGPEFLTYFQNEAQLEKSRLLSDRFSAERPKGSFSTLEIQRTEQGDSAMYLCASSRLAGPTGELFFGEGSRLTVL.